This T cell receptor (beta chain) was found in a study of T-cell reconstitution after alpha-beta-depleted transplantation in children. Regarding the study as a whole: Several hundred expanded graft clones reportedly gave rise to the alpha-beta T cells present about two months after transplant.

Unique molecular identifiers were incorporated when the TCRbeta library was constructed. TCRdb recomputed calls from the PCR reads with MiXCR, one row per CDR3 protein. The sample yields hundreds of thousands of distinct CDR3 sequences, approximately 8.9% seen once. This clonotype was observed many times. No antigen is known for it. Trimming removed 3 bases from V and 0 bases from J; junction bases left unmatched: 4. In germline, CDR1 is DFQATT, CDR2 SNEGSKA (reference sequence). The CDR3 is made up of 14 amino acids. The sequence derives from a male patient between 5 and 17 years old who had a stem cell transplant for acute lymphoblastic leukemia, so the T cells may come from the graft donor. The sample here was PBMCs, mostly from graft donor cells, taken 180 days after TCRalphabeta/CD19-depleted stem cell transplant. This chain uses TRBV20-1 with TRBJ2-7; 8 bases agree with TRBD1. CDR3 sequence reads: CSASPGTGSYEQYF. CDR3 bases: TGCAGTGCTAGTCCCGGGACAGGCTCCTACGAGCAGTACTTC.